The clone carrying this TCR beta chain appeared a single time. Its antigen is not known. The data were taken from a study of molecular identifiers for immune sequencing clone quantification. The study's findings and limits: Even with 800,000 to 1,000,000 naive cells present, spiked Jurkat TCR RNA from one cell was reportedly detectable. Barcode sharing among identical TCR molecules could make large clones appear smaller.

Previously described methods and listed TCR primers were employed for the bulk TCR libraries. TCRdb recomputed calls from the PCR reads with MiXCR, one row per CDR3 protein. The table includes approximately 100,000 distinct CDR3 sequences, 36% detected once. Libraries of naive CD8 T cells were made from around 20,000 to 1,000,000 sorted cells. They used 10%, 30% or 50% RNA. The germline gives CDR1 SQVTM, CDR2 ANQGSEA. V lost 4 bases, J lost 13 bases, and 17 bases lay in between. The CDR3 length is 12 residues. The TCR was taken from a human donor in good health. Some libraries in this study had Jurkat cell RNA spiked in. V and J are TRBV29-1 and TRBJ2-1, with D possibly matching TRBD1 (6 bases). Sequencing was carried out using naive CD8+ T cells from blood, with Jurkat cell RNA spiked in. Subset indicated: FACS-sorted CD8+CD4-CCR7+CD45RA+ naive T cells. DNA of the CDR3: TGCAGCGTTGGGGACACCCTCGCCCCCCAGTTCTTC. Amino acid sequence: CSVGDTLAPQFF.